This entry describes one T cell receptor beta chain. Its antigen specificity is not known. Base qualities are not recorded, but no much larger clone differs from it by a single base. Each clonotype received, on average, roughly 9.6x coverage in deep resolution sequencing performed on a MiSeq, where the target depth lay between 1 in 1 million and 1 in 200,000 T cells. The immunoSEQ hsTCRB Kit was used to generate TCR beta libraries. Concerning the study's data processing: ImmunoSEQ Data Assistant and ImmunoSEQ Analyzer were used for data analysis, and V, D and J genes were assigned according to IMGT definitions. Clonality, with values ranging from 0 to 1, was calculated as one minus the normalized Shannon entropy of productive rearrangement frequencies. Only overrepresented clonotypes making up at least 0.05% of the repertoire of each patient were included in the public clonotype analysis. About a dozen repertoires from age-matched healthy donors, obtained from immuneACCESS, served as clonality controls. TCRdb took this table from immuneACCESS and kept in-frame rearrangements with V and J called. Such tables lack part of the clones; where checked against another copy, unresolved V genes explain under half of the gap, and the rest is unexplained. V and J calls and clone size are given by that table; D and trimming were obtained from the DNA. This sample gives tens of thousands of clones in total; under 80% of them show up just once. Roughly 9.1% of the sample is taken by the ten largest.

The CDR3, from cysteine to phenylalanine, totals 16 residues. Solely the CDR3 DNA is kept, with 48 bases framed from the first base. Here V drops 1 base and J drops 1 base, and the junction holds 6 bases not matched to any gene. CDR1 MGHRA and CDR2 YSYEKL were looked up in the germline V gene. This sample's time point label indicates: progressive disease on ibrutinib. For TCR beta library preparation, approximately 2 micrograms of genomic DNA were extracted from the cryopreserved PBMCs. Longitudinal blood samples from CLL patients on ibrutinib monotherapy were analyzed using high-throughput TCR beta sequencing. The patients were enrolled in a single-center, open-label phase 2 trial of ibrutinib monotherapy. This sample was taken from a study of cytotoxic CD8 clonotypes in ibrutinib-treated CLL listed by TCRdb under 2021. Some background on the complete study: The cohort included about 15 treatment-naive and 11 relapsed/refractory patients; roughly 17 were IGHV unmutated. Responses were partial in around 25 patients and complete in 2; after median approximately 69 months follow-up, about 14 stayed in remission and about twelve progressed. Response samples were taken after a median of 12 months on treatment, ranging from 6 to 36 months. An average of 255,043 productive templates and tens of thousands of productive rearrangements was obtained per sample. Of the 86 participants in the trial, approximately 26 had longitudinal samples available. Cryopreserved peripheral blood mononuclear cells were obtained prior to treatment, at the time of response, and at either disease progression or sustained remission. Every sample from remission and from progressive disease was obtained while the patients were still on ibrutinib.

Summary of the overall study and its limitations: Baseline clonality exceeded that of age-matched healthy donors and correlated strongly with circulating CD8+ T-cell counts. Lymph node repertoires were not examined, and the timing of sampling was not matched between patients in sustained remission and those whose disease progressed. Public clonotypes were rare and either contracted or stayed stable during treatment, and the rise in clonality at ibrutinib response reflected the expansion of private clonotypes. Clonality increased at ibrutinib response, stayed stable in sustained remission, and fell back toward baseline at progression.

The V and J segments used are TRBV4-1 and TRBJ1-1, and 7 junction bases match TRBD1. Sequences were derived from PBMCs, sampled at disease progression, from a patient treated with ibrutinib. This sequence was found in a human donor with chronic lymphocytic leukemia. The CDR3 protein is CASSQGGQAPNTEAFF. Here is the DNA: TGCGCCAGCAGCCAAGGAGGACAGGCCCCGAACACTGAAGCTTTCTTT.